These 25 T cell receptor beta chains came from one sample sequenced in a study of cytomegalovirus exposure and HLA in healthy donors. With 60 Vbeta and 13 Jbeta primers, the PCR was carried out. TCRdb's copy holds only in-frame clones and misses some; the assay was immunoSEQ multiplex PCR. The sample has around 100,000 clones. Sequenced sample: PBMCs. The receptors were gathered from a woman in her 30s in good health and CMV-seronegative.

The chain has TRBV19 and TRBJ2-1; the match to TRBD2 covers 15 bases. This CDR3 is 19 amino acids long. V gave up 5 bases and J gave up 7 bases; unmatched junction bases: 15. From germline, CDR1 is LNHDA and CDR2 SQIVND (reference sequence). The DNA of the CDR3 is TGTGCCAGTAGTGTCGGACTAGCGGGGGGGACTTACGTGGGGAATGAGCAGTTCTTC. It yields the protein CASSVGLAGGTYVGNEQFF.

The V call is TRBV11-2, the J call TRBJ1-2, with TRBD1 matching 7 bases. The CDR3 length is 15 residues. The trim removed 5 bases at V and 2 bases at J, leaving 8 bases unmatched. Germline V gene sequence: CDR1 SGHAT, CDR2 FQNNGV. CDR3 in DNA: TGTGCCAGCAGCCTCTACCAGACAGGGAACTATGGCTACACCTTC. Translated, it gives CASSLYQTGNYGYTF.

J is TRBJ2-1 and V is TRBV28; TRBD2 matches 10 bases. V was pared by 7 bases and J by 8 bases, with 11 bases of the junction left unmatched. In germline, CDR1 is MDHEN, CDR2 SYDVKM. This CDR3 has 15 residues. This CDR3 is CASIPPGLASYEQFF. The CDR3 DNA is TGTGCCAGCATTCCCCCGGGACTAGCGTCTTATGAGCAGTTCTTC.

The chain employs TRBV7-9 and TRBJ2-1; TRBD2 might be the D (5 bases). V was shortened by 5 bases and J by 0 bases, with 14 bases between the two germline ends. CDR3 length: 16 amino acids. In germline, CDR1 is SEHNR, CDR2 FQNEAQ (reference sequence). The DNA of the CDR3 is TGTGCCAGCAGCCCTAGTAAGCGGAGCTCCTACAATGAGCAGTTCTTC. It yields the protein CASSPSKRSSYNEQFF.

The V and J genes are TRBV6-1 and TRBJ1-5, with unresolved D. Germline CDR1 and CDR2: MNHNS and SASEGT. V was shortened by 4 bases and J by 2 bases, with 12 bases between the two germline ends. The length of the CDR3 is 15 residues. The CDR3 DNA is TGTGCCAGCAGTGCGATGGGAGGCGGCAATCAGCCCCAGCATTTT. Its protein is CASSAMGGGNQPQHF.

The V and J genes are TRBV9 and TRBJ2-7, with TRBD1 identical over 8 bases. From germline, CDR1 is SGDLS and CDR2 YYNGEE. CDR3 length equals 13 residues. V lost 4 bases, J lost 9 bases, and 9 bases stayed unmatched. The CDR3, as DNA: TGTGCCAGCAGCCCCCGGACAGGGAACACGCAGTACTTC. Protein: CASSPRTGNTQYF.

The chain joins TRBV6-1 to TRBJ1-2, with unresolved D. This CDR3 region has 11 residues. Between the trimmed V and J ends, which lost 7 bases and 1 base, there was a span of 4 bases. Germline values: CDR1 MNHNS, CDR2 SASEGT. The CDR3 DNA follows: TGTGCCAGCATATTTAACTATGGCTACACCTTC. Translation: CASIFNYGYTF.

V usage is TRBV5-4 and J usage is TRBJ2-7; 12 bases fit TRBD1. CDR3 size: 14 residues. V shed 4 bases and J 4 bases; nucleotides not matched to a gene: 3. Per the germline V gene, CDR1 is SGHNT and CDR2 is YYREEE (reference sequence). Written as DNA, the CDR3 is TGTGCCAGCAGCCGGGGACAGGGGGCATACGAGCAGTACTTC. Translated: CASSRGQGAYEQYF.

The chain combines TRBV10-2 with TRBJ2-5, with D possibly being TRBD1 (6 bases). The germline gives CDR1 WSHSY, CDR2 SAAADI. This CDR3 contains 15 residues. V was shortened by 6 bases and J by 4 bases, with 18 bases between the two germline ends. CDR3: CASSPGVVLGETQYF. The DNA for the CDR3 is TGCGCCAGCAGCCCAGGGGTCGTTCTTGGAGAGACCCAGTACTTC.

The J gene is TRBJ1-2, the V gene TRBV7-2; TRBD1 agrees at 9 bases. Germline-derived CDR1 and CDR2 are SGHTA and FQGNSA. J was trimmed by 8 bases and V by 5 bases; bases with no gene match: 12. The CDR3 is 15 residues long. The CDR3 loop reads CASSQYLGTGYGYTF. DNA of the CDR3: TGTGCCAGCAGCCAATACCTCGGGACAGGGTACGGCTACACCTTC.

The chain joins TRBV4-1 to TRBJ1-5; 7 bases are a match to TRBD1. The CDR3 covers 14 residues. Trimming took 5 bases from V and 3 from J; bases not matched to a gene: 4. In germline, CDR1 is MGHRA, CDR2 YSYEKL. This CDR3 is CASSDRVNNQPQHF. CDR3 bases: TGCGCCAGCAGCGACAGGGTAAACAATCAGCCCCAGCATTTT.

The chain uses TRBV9 and TRBJ1-2, with TRBD1 matching over 8 bases. Per the germline V gene, CDR1 is SGDLS and CDR2 is YYNGEE. The CDR3 extends over 17 amino acids. V lost 3 bases, J lost 5 bases, and 15 bases stayed unmatched. The CDR3 coding sequence is TGTGCCAGCAGCGAGGGTGTGAGGACAGGGTCTCGGTATGGCTACACCTTC. As protein: CASSEGVRTGSRYGYTF.

Written as DNA, the CDR3 is TGTGCCAGCAGCTTGACAGGGACCTATGGCTACACCTTC. Amino acids: CASSLTGTYGYTF. V gene TRBV7-6 combines with J gene TRBJ1-2; 7 bases are a match to TRBD1. In germline, CDR1 is SGHVS, CDR2 FNYEAQ. The J segment lost 4 bases and the V segment lost 3 bases, leaving 2 bases of the junction unmatched. This CDR3 has 13 amino acids.

The V call is TRBV4-2, the J call TRBJ2-3; TRBD2 aligns across 11 bases. Trimming at V came to 0 bases and at J to 6 bases, leaving 11 bases not matched to a gene. CDR3 length: 18 amino acids. Germline V CDR1 and CDR2: LGHNA, YNFKEQ. Written as DNA, the CDR3 is TGTGCCAGCAGCCAAGAGGCCGTCCCTAGCGGGGGGAGGGATACGCAGTATTTT. Its protein is CASSQEAVPSGGRDTQYF.

The chain employs TRBV28 and TRBJ1-1; tentative D call: TRBD1 (6 bases). Germline V gives CDR1 MDHEN, CDR2 SYDVKM. This CDR3 has 13 residues. Trimming took 4 bases from V and 5 from J, leaving 11 bases between them. The CDR3 DNA reads as TGTGCCAGCAGTTCGGGGGGGCTGACTGAAGCTTTCTTT. This gives the protein CASSSGGLTEAFF.

V is TRBV19 and J is TRBJ1-2, with a possible D match to TRBD1 (6 bases). CDR1 and CDR2 from the germline V gene are LNHDA and SQIVND (reference sequence). The CDR3 contains 14 residues. Trimming removed 9 bases from V and 2 bases from J, with 16 bases in between. The CDR3 loop is CASLRPGVNYGYTF. In DNA form, the CDR3 reads TGTGCCAGCCTGCGTCCAGGGGTAAACTATGGCTACACCTTC.

The genes are TRBV6-1 and TRBJ1-5; weak D call: TRBD1 (6 bases). The CDR3 loop spans 15 amino acids. V dropped 1 base and J dropped 7 bases, with 14 bases sitting between them. CDR1 and CDR2 (germline): MNHNS, SASEGT. The CDR3 DNA reads as TGTGCCAGCAGTGAAGGGGGGCTGGCAGGGCAGCCCCAGCATTTT. This gives the protein CASSEGGLAGQPQHF.

V and J are TRBV6-5 and TRBJ1-2, with 7 bases that match TRBD1. This CDR3 comprises 16 residues. Germline CDR1 is MNHEY and CDR2 is SVGAGI. V lost 2 bases, J lost 6 bases, and 12 bases stayed unmatched. CDR3 bases: TGTGCCAGCAGTTACGCCTCCAGGGGGAGACCCCATGGCTACACCTTC. Amino acids: CASSYASRGRPHGYTF.

This rearrangement joins TRBV27 to TRBJ2-3; possible D gene TRBD2, 5 bases. Germline-derived CDR1 and CDR2 are MNHEY and SMNVEV (reference sequence). This CDR3 region has 15 residues. V lost 6 bases to trimming and J lost 0 bases, with 13 bases between them. The CDR3 sequence: CASRGHGRSTDTQYF. CDR3 DNA: TGTGCCAGCAGAGGCCATGGGAGAAGCACAGATACGCAGTATTTT.

J is TRBJ2-1 and V is TRBV19; D may be TRBD2 (6 bases). The germline V gene encodes CDR1 LNHDA and CDR2 SQIVND (reference sequence). The ends were cut back, 10 bases at V and 5 bases at J, with 24 bases in the middle. The CDR3 is made up of 16 amino acids. The CDR3 nucleotides read TGTGCCACCCGGGGTGTCTTGTGGGACTCGCACAATGAGCAGTTCTTC. It specifies CATRGVLWDSHNEQFF.

For this clone: One end of the junction fails to match germline, which may point to a read error. Other DNA variants within this sample encode the same CDR3. The DNA for the CDR3 is TGCGCCAGCAGTGACTGGGACAGGGGGTCCTACGAGCAGTACTTC. It translates to CASSDWDRGSYEQYF. This chain connects TRBV2 to TRBJ2-7, with TRBD1 matching 11 bases. This CDR3 is 15 amino acids long. Germline assignment: CDR1 SNHLY and CDR2 FYNNEI.

V and J are TRBV19 and TRBJ1-4, with 7 nucleotides matching TRBD1. The J segment lost 7 bases and the V segment lost 6 bases, leaving 8 bases of the junction unmatched. The CDR3 consists of 14 residues. Germline CDR1 reads LNHDA; CDR2 reads SQIVND (reference sequence). CDR3 DNA sequence: TGTGCCAGTAGCCCCCCAGGGGGTAGTGAAAAACTGTTTTTT. It codes for CASSPPGGSEKLFF.

V and J are TRBV7-2 and TRBJ2-7, with D unclear. The length of the CDR3 is 14 residues. The V gene's germline CDR1 is SGHTA and CDR2 FQGNSA. Trimming took off 5 bases at V and 0 bases at J, with 11 bases between the two ends. Here the CDR3 DNA reads TGTGCCAGCAGCCCTGACAAATTCTCCTACGAGCAGTACTTC. This sequence encodes CASSPDKFSYEQYF.

The chain carries TRBV6-1 and TRBJ2-2; 12 positions agree with TRBD2. This CDR3 has 15 residues. The germline CDR1 and CDR2 sequences are MNHNS and SASEGT. J was trimmed by 3 bases and V by 7 bases; bases with no gene match: 3. In nucleotides, the CDR3 is TGTGCCAGCACCCGACTAGCGGGGGACACCGGGGAGCTGTTTTTT. This sequence encodes CASTRLAGDTGELFF.

The gene calls are TRBV30 and TRBJ1-2, with D perhaps matching TRBD1 (6 bases). Between the trimmed V and J ends, which lost 4 bases and 2 bases, there was a span of 17 bases. The CDR3 extends over 15 amino acids. The V gene's germline CDR1 is GTSNPN and CDR2 SVGIG (reference sequence). CDR3 loop: CAWKLRDTYNYGYTF. CDR3 in DNA: TGTGCCTGGAAGCTACGGGACACATACAACTATGGCTACACCTTC.